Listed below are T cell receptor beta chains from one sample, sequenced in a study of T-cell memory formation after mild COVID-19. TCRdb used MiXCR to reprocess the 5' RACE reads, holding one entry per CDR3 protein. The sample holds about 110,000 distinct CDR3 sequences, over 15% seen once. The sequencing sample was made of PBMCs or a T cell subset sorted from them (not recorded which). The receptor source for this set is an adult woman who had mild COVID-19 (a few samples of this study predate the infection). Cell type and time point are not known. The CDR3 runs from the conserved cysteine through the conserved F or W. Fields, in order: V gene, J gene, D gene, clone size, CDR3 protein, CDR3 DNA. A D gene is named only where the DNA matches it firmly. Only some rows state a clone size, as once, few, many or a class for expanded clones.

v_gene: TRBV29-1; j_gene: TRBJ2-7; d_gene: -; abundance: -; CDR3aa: CSARDFQSYEQYF; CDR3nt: TGCAGCGCCCGGGACTTCCAGTCCTACGAGCAGTACTTC
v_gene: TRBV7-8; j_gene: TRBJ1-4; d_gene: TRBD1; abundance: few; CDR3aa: CASSLAAVGTAYFDKLFF; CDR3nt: TGTGCCAGCAGCTTAGCGGCCGTCGGGACAGCCTACTTTGACAAACTGTTTTTT
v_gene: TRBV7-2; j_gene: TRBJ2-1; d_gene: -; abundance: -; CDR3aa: CASSLHGGSYNEQFF; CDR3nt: TGTGCCAGCAGCTTACACGGGGGCTCCTACAATGAGCAGTTCTTC
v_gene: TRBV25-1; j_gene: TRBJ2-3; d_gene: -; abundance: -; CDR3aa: CASSRSDTQYF; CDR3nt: TGTGCCAGCTCCCGGTCGGATACGCAGTATTTT
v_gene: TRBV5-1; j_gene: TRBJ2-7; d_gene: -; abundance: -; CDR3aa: CASSLEVGTYEQYF; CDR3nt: TGCGCCAGCAGCTTGGAGGTGGGTACCTACGAGCAGTACTTC
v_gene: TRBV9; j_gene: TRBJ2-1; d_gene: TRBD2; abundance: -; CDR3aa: CASSASGGYNEQFF; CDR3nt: TGTGCCAGCAGCGCTAGCGGGGGCTACAATGAGCAGTTCTTC
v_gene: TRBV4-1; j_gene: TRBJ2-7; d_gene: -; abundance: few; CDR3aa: CASSQFDYEQYF; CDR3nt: TGCGCCAGCAGCCAATTTGACTACGAGCAGTACTTC
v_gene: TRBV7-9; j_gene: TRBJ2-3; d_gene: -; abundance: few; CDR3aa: CASSRLLSTDTQYF; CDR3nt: TGTGCCAGCAGCAGACTCCTTAGCACAGATACGCAGTATTTT
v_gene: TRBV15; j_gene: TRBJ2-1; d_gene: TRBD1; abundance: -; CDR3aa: CATSTTGDTEQLF; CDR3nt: TGTGCCACCAGCACGACAGGGGACACCGAGCAGTTATTC
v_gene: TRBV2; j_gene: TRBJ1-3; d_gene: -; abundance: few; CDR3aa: CASLGQHSGNTIYF; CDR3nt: TGTGCCAGCCTAGGACAGCACTCTGGAAACACCATATATTTT
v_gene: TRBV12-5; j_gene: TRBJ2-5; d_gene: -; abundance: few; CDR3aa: CASGLVGEAQYF; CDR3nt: TGTGCTAGTGGTTTGGTGGGGGAGGCCCAGTACTTC
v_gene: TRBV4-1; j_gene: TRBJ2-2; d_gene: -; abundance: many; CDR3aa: CASSQVGHGELFF; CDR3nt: TGCGCCAGCAGCCAAGTGGGGCACGGGGAGCTGTTTTTT
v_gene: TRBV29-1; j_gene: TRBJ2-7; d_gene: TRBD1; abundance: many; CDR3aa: CSVEGDRGSYEQYF; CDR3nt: TGCAGCGTGGAGGGCGACAGGGGCTCCTACGAGCAGTACTTC
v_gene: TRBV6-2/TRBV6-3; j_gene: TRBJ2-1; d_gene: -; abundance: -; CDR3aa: CASSYSSWDEQFF; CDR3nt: TGTGCCAGCAGTTACTCGTCCTGGGATGAGCAGTTCTTC
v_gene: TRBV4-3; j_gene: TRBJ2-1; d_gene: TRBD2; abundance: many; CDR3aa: CASSHKAGGAGVDEQFF; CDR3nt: TGCGCCAGCAGCCACAAAGCGGGAGGCGCGGGGGTCGATGAGCAGTTCTTC
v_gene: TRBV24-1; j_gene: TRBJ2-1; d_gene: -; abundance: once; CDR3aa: CATSDFDREQFF; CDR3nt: TGTGCCACCAGTGATTTCGACAGAGAGCAGTTCTTC